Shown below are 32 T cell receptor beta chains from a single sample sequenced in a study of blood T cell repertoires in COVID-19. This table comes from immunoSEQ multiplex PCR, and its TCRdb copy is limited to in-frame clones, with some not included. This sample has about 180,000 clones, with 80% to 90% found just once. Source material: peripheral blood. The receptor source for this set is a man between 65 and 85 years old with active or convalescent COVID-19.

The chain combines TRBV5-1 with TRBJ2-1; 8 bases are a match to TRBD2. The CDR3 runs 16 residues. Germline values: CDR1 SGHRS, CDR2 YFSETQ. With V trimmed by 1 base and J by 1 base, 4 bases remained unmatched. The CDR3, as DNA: TGCGCCAGCAGCTTGATGGCGGGGGGATCCTACAATGAGCAGTTCTTC. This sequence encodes CASSLMAGGSYNEQFF.

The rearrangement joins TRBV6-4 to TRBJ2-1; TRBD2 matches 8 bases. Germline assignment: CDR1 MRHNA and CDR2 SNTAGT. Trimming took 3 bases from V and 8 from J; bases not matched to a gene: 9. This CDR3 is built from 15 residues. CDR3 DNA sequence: TGTGCCAGCAGTGAAGGCGGGGGGTCTGTCGATGAGCAGTTCTTC. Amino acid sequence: CASSEGGGSVDEQFF.

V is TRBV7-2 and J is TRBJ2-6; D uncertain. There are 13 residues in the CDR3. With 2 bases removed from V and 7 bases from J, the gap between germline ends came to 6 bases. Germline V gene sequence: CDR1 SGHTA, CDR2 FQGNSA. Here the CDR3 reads CASSLLLANVLTF. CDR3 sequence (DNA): TGTGCCAGCAGCTTACTTCTAGCCAACGTCCTGACTTTC.

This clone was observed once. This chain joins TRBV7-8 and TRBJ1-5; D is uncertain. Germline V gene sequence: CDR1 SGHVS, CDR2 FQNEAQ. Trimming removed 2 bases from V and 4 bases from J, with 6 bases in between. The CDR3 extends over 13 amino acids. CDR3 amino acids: CASSLNSNQPQHF. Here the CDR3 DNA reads TGTGCCAGCAGCTTAAACAGTAATCAGCCCCAGCATTTT.

CDR3 amino acids: CASSYIPGQAVNTEAFF. The CDR3 nucleotides read TGTGCCAGCAGTTATATTCCGGGACAGGCCGTTAACACTGAAGCTTTCTTT. The chain combines TRBV6-2 or TRBV6-3 with TRBJ1-1, with 8 nucleotides matching TRBD1. Germline V CDR1 and CDR2: MNHEY, SVGEGT. The CDR3 covers 17 residues. V trimming: 3 bases; J trimming: 2 bases; junction bases outside the gene matches: 11.

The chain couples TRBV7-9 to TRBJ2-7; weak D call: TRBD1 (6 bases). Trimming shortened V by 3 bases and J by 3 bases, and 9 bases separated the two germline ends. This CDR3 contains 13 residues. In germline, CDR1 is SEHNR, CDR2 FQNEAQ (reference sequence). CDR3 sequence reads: CASSFTGIYEQYF. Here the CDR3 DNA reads TGTGCCAGCAGCTTCACAGGGATCTACGAGCAGTACTTC.

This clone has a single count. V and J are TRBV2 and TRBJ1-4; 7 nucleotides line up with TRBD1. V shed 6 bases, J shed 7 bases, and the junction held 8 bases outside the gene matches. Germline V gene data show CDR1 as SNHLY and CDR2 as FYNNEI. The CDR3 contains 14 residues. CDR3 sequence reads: CASSAQGRAEKLFF. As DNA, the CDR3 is TGTGCCAGCAGCGCACAGGGGCGGGCTGAAAAACTGTTTTTT.

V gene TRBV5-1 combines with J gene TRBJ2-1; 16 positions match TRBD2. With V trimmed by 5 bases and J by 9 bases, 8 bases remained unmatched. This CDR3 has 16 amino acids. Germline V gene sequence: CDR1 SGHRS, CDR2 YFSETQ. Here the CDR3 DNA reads TGCGCCAGCAGGAAGGGACTAGCGGGAGGGATCGGTGAGCAGTTCTTC. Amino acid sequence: CASRKGLAGGIGEQFF.

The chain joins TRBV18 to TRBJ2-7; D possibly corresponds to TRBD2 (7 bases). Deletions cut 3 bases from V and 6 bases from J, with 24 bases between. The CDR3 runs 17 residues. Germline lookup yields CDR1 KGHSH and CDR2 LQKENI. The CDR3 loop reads CASSPSSRGGGFAEQYF. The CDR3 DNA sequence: TGTGCCAGCTCACCGAGCTCTAGGGGGGGAGGATTTGCCGAGCAGTACTTC.

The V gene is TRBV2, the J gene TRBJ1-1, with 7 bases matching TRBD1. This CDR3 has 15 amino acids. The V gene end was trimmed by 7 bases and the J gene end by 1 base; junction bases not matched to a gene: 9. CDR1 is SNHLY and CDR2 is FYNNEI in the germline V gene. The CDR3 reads CASTRQGLGNTEAFF. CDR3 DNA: TGTGCCAGCACCCGACAGGGCCTGGGGAACACTGAAGCTTTCTTT.

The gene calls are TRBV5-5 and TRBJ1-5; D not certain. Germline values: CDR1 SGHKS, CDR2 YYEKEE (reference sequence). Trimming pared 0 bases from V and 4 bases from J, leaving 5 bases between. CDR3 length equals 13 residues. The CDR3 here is CASSLDLNQPQHF. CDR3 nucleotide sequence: TGTGCCAGCAGCTTGGACCTAAATCAGCCCCAGCATTTT.

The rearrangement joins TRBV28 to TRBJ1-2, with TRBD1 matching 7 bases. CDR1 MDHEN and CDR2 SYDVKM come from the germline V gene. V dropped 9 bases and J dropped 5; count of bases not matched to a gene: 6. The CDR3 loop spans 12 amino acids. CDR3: CASRGTEYGYTF. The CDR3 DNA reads TGTGCCAGTCGAGGGACAGAGTATGGCTACACCTTC.

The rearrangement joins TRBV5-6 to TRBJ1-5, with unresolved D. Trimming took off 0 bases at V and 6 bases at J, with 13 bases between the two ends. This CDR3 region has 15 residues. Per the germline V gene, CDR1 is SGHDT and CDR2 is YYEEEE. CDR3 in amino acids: CASSLALTNGQPQHF. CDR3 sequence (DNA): TGTGCCAGCAGCTTGGCCTTAACGAACGGTCAGCCCCAGCATTTT.

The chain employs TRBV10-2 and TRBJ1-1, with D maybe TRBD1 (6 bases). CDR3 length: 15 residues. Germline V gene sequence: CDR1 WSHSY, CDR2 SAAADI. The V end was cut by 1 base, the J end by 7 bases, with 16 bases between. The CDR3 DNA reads TGCGCCAGCAGTGAGTATGGGGACATGAGGTATGAAGCTTTCTTT. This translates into CASSEYGDMRYEAFF.

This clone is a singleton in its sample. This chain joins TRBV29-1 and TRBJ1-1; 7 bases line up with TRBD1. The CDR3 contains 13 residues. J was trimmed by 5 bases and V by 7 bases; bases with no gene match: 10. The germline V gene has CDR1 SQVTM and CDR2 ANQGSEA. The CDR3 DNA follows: TGCAGCGCCCGACAGGGTCTTATTACTGAAGCTTTCTTT. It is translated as CSARQGLITEAFF.

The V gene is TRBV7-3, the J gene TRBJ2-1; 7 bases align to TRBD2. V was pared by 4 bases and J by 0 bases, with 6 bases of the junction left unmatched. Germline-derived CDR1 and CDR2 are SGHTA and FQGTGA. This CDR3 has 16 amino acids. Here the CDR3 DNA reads TGTGCCAGCAGCTCCGACGGGGGGAGCTCCTACAATGAGCAGTTCTTC. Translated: CASSSDGGSSYNEQFF.

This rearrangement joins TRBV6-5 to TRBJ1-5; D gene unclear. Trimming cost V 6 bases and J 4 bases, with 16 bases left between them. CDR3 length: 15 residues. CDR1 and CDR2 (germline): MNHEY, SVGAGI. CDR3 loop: CASSSTPSVNQPQHF. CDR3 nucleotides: TGTGCCAGCAGCTCCACTCCATCGGTAAATCAGCCCCAGCATTTT.

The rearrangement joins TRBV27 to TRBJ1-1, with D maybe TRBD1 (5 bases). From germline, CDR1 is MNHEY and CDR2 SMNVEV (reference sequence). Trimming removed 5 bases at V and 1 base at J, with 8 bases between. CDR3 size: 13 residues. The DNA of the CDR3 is TGTGCCAGCAGTGACAGAGCGAACACTGAAGCTTTCTTT. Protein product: CASSDRANTEAFF.

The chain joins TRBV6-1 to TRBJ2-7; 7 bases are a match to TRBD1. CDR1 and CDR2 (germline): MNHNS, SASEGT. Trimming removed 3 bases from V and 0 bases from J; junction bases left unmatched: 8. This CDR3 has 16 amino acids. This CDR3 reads CASSDLRDRASYEQYF. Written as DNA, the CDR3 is TGTGCCAGCAGTGACCTCCGGGACAGAGCCTCCTACGAGCAGTACTTC.

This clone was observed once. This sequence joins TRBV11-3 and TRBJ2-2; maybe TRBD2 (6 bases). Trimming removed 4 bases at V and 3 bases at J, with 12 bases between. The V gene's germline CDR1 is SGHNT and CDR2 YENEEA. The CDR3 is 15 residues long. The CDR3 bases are TGTGCCAGCAGCTGGGGCGGGGTATACACCGGGGAGCTGTTTTTT. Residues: CASSWGGVYTGELFF.

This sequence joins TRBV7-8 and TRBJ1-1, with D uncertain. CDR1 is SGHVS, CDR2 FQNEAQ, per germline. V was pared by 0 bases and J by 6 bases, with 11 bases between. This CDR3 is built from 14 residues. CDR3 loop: CASSLAGSGAEAFF. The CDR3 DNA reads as TGTGCCAGCAGCTTAGCGGGGTCCGGGGCTGAAGCTTTCTTT.

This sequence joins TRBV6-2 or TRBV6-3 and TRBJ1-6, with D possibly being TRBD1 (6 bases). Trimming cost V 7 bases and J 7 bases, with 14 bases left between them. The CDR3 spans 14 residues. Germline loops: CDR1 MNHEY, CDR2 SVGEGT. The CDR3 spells CASTPGGTNSPLHF. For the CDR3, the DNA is TGTGCCAGCACCCCTGGGGGCACCAATTCACCCCTCCACTTT.

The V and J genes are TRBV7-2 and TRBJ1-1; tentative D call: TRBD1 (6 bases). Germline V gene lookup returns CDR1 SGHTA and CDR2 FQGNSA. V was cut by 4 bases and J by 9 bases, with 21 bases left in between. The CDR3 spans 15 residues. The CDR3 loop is CASSSNSGVRRQAFF. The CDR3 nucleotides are TGTGCCAGCAGCTCCAACTCAGGGGTGAGGAGACAAGCTTTCTTT.

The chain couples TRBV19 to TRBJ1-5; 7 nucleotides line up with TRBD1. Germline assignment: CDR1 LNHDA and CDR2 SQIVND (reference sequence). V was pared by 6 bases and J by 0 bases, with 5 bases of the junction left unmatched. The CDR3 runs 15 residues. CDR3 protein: CASRWDSHSNQPQHF. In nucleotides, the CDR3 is TGTGCCAGTAGGTGGGACAGCCATAGCAATCAGCCCCAGCATTTT.

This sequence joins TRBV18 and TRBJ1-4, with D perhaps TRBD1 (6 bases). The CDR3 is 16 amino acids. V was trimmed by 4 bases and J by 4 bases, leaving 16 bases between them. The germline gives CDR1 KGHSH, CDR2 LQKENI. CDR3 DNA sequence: TGTGCCAGCTCACGTACCACAGGGTCGAATAATGAAAAACTGTTTTTT. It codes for CASSRTTGSNNEKLFF.

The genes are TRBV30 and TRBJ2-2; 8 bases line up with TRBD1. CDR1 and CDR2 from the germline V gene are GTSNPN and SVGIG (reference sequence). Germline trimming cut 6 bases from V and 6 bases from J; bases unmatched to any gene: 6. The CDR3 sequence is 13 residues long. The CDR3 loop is CACTGGLAGELFF. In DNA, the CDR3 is TGTGCCTGTACAGGGGGGTTAGCCGGGGAGCTGTTTTTT.

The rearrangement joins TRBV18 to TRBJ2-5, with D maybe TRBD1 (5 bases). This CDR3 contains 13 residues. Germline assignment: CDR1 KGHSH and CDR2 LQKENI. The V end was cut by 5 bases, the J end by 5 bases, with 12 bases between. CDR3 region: CASSSRVEETQYF. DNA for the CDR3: TGTGCCAGCTCATCCAGGGTCGAGGAGACCCAGTACTTC. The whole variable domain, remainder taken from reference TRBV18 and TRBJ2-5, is NAGVMQNPRHLVRRRGQEARLRCSPMKGHSHVYWYRQLPEEGLKFMVYLQKENIIDESGMPKERFSAEFPKEGPSILRIQQVVRGDSAAYFCASSSRVEETQYFGPGTRLLVL.

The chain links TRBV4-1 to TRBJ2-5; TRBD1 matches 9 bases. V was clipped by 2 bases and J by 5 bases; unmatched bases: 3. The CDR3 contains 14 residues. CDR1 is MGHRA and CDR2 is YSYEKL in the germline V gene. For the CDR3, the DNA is TGCGCCAGCAGCCAACGGGACAGGGTCGAGACCCAGTACTTC. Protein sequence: CASSQRDRVETQYF.

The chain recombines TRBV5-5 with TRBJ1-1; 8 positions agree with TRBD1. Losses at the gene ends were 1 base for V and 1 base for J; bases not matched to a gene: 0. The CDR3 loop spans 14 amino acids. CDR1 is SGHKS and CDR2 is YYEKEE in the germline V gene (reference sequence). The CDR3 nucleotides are TGTGCCAGCAGCTTGCAGGGGGCGAACACTGAAGCTTTCTTT. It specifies CASSLQGANTEAFF.

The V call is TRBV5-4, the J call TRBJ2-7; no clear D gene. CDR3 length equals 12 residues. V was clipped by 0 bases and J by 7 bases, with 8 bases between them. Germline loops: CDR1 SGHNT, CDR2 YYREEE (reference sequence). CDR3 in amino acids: CASSLDQEEQYF. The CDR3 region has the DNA TGTGCCAGCAGCTTGGACCAGGAAGAGCAGTACTTC. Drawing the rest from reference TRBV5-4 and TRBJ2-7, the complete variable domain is ETGVTQSPTHLIKTRGQQVTLRCSSQSGHNTVSWYQQALGQGPQFIFQYYREEENGRGNFPPRFSGLQFPNYSSELNVNALELDDSALYLCASSLDQEEQYFGPGTRLTVT.

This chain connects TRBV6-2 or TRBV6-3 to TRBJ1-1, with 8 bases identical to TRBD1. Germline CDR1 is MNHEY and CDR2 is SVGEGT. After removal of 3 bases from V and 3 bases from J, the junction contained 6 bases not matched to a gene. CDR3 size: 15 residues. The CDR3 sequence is CASSYPRTGHTEAFF. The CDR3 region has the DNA TGTGCCAGCAGTTATCCCCGGACAGGGCACACTGAAGCTTTCTTT.

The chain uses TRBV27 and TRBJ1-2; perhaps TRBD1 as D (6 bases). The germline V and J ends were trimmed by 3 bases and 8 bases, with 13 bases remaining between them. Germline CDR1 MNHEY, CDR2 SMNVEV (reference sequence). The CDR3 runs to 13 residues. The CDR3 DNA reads TGTGCCAGCAGTTTTAGCACACAGGGCGGCTACACCTTC. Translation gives CASSFSTQGGYTF.